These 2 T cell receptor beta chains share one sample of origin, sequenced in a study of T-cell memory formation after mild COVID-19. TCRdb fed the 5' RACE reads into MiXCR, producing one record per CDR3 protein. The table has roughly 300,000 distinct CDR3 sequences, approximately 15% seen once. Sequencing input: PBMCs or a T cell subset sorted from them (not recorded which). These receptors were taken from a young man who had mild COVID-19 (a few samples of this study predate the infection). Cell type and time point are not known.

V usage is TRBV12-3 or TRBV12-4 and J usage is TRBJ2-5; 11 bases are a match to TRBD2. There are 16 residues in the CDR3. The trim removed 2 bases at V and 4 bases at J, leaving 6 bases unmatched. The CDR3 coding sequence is TGTGCCAGCAGTTTAACCCTAGCGGGGGGCTCAGAGACCCAGTACTTC. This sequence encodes CASSLTLAGGSETQYF.

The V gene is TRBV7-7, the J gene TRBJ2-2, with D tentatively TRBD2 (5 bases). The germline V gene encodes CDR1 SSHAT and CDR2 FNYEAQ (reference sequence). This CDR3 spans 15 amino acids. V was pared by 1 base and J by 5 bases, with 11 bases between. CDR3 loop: CASSLVGSGTGELFF. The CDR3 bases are TGTGCCAGCAGCTTAGTAGGCTCGGGGACCGGGGAGCTGTTTTTT. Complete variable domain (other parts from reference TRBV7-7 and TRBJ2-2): GAGVSQSPRYKVTKRGQDVTLRCDPISSHATLYWYQQALGQGPEFLTYFNYEAQPDKSGLPSDRFSAERPEGSISTLTIQRTEQRDSAMYRCASSLVGSGTGELFFGEGSRLTVL.